This T cell receptor (beta chain) comes out of a study of blood T cell repertoires in COVID-19. Whole-study context: COVID-19 samples collected from the United States, Italy and Spain covered acute and convalescent phases. Sources were T cells, B-cell-depleted T cells, or PBMCs; the material itself was cDNA or gDNA.

The method was immunoSEQ multiplex PCR; TCRdb's version includes in-frame clones alone and lacks a portion of them. The data hold 5,000 to 7,000 clones, with around 91% observed a single time. This CDR3 is built from 14 residues. The sample consisted of peripheral blood. This clonotype originated in a human donor in a cohort sampled during active COVID-19. The V and J genes are TRBV21-1 and TRBJ2-5; the table's D call of TRBD2 was not tested on the DNA. TRBV21-1 has pseudogene status. CDR3 residues: CASSTSRAQETQYF. The CDR3, as DNA: TGTGCCAGCAGCACTTCTAGAGCCCAAGAGACCCAGTACTTC.